This entry lists 20 T cell receptor beta chains sequenced from one sample in a study of cytomegalovirus exposure and HLA in healthy donors. The PCR made use of 60 Vbeta and 13 Jbeta primers. Sequencing used immunoSEQ multiplex PCR; TCRdb keeps in-frame clones, though not all of them. Counted here are about 110,000 clones, 76% occurring once; the ten biggest clones make up around 15%. The specimen sequenced was PBMCs. These receptors all come from a man aged 30 to 39 in good health and CMV-seropositive.

The chain recombines TRBV6-6 with TRBJ2-2; TRBD2 aligns across 12 bases. The length of the CDR3 is 16 residues. Germline CDR1 is MNHNY and CDR2 is SVGAGI (reference sequence). CDR3 sequence: CASGTSGSRKTGELFF. The DNA of the CDR3 is TGTGCTTCCGGGACTAGCGGGTCCCGAAAAACCGGGGAGCTGTTTTTT.

This clone was picked up one time. This rearrangement joins TRBV9 to TRBJ1-1, with 11 nucleotides matching TRBD1. The length of the CDR3 is 17 residues. The J segment lost 3 bases and the V segment lost 2 bases, leaving 9 bases of the junction unmatched. In germline, CDR1 is SGDLS, CDR2 YYNGEE. The CDR3 reads CASSVLTGQGADTEAFF. CDR3 coding DNA: TGTGCCAGCAGCGTGCTGACCGGACAGGGGGCGGACACTGAAGCTTTCTTT.

Remarks on this clone: Other DNA sequences of this sample code for an identical CDR3. The genes are TRBV5-1 and TRBJ2-7; 11 nucleotides align to TRBD1. V was clipped by 5 bases and J by 0 bases; unmatched bases: 10. Germline V lookup: CDR1 SGHRS, CDR2 YFSETQ. This CDR3 spans 17 amino acids. The CDR3: CASSGGQGASLSYEQYF. The CDR3 DNA reads TGCGCCAGCAGTGGCGGACAGGGGGCTTCCCTCTCCTACGAGCAGTACTTC.

This chain connects TRBV7-8 to TRBJ2-2, with 11 bases that match TRBD2. CDR1 SGHVS and CDR2 FQNEAQ come from the germline V gene. The CDR3 totals 17 residues. V was clipped by 5 bases and J by 8 bases; unmatched bases: 13. CDR3: CASSLVYLAGGEGELFF. The CDR3 DNA follows: TGTGCCAGCAGCCTAGTGTATCTAGCGGGGGGCGAGGGGGAGCTGTTTTTT.

This chain links TRBV19 with TRBJ2-2, with 10 bases identical to TRBD2. The CDR3 runs to 19 residues. The J segment lost 9 bases and the V segment lost 5 bases, leaving 21 bases of the junction unmatched. CDR1 LNHDA and CDR2 SQIVND come from the germline V gene (reference sequence). In nucleotides, the CDR3 is TGTGCCAGTAGTCCAACAGGGGGGAGGCTAGCGGGGGCTCCGCGGGAGCTGTTTTTT. Amino acids: CASSPTGGRLAGAPRELFF.

J is TRBJ2-3 and V is TRBV5-1, with a possible D match to TRBD1 (5 bases). The CDR3 is 15 amino acids. Looked up from germline, CDR1 is SGHRS and CDR2 is YFSETQ. Trimming took 7 bases from V and 4 from J, leaving 19 bases between them. CDR3 DNA sequence: TGCGCCAGCGCTGTTCGGTCAGGGCAAGCAGATACGCAGTATTTT. Protein product: CASAVRSGQADTQYF.

The rearrangement uses TRBV29-1 and TRBJ1-1; 7 bases line up with TRBD1. Germline V lookup: CDR1 SQVTM, CDR2 ANQGSEA. CDR3 length equals 14 residues. V trimming: 7 bases; J trimming: 6 bases; junction bases outside the gene matches: 14. The chain's CDR3 is CSAPGGRGSAEAFF. DNA for the CDR3: TGCAGCGCCCCAGGGGGTAGGGGGAGCGCTGAAGCTTTCTTT.

The chain recombines TRBV27 with TRBJ2-1; 8 bases map to TRBD1. V lost 6 bases to trimming and J lost 14 bases; unmatched junction nucleotides: 18. The CDR3 totals 15 residues. Germline lookup yields CDR1 MNHEY and CDR2 SMNVEV (reference sequence). The CDR3 DNA sequence: TGTGCCAGCAGGGGGGTGGAAGGACAGGGTCGAAAAAAGTTCTTC. This gives the protein CASRGVEGQGRKKFF.

The rearrangement joins TRBV10-1 to TRBJ1-1, with 8 bases fitting TRBD1. This CDR3 comprises 12 residues. V was clipped by 8 bases and J by 4 bases; unmatched bases: 3. Germline lookup yields CDR1 WNHNN and CDR2 SYGVQD (reference sequence). The CDR3, as DNA: TGCGCCAGCTCCGACAGGGGCACTGAAGCTTTCTTT. Translated, it gives CASSDRGTEAFF.

This clone was seen more than once but under ten times. The chain couples TRBV5-1 to TRBJ1-5, with D unclear. The CDR3 is 13 residues long. CDR1 and CDR2 (germline): SGHRS, YFSETQ. V shed 2 bases and J shed 6 bases, with 9 bases lying between them. The DNA for the CDR3 is TGCGCCAGCAGCTTTGGGCAAGGTCAGCCCCAGCATTTT. It is translated as CASSFGQGQPQHF.

J is TRBJ2-7 and V is TRBV7-2; the D gene is possibly TRBD1 (5 bases). CDR1 is SGHTA and CDR2 is FQGNSA in the germline V gene. The CDR3 sequence is 14 residues long. V gave up 5 bases and J gave up 7 bases, with 18 bases separating them. The CDR3 loop is CASSPGPTSLEQYF. DNA of the CDR3: TGTGCCAGCAGCCCAGGGCCCACCTCCTTGGAGCAGTACTTC.

This chain joins TRBV30 and TRBJ2-1, with D hard to call. Deletions cut 4 bases from V and 10 bases from J, with 11 bases between. CDR1 is GTSNPN, CDR2 SVGIG, per germline (reference sequence). The CDR3 runs to 11 residues. CDR3 sequence: CAWTLQSEQFF. DNA of the CDR3: TGTGCCTGGACTCTACAGTCGGAGCAGTTCTTC. The complete variable domain, with remaining parts taken from reference TRBV30 and TRBJ2-1, reads SQTIHQWPATLVQPVGSPLSLECTVEGTSNPNLYWYRQAAGRGLQLLFYSVGIGQISSEVPQNLSASRPQDRQFILSSKKLLLSDSGFYLCAWTLQSEQFFGPGTRLTVL.

J is TRBJ2-2 and V is TRBV7-2; no clear D gene. The CDR3 sequence is 13 residues long. Germline CDR1 and CDR2: SGHTA and FQGNSA. Trimming shortened V by 1 base and J by 10 bases, and 10 bases separated the two germline ends. This CDR3 is CASSLVVPEELFF. In DNA form, the CDR3 reads TGTGCCAGCAGCTTAGTAGTCCCCGAGGAGCTGTTTTTT.

The V and J genes are TRBV15 and TRBJ1-5, with D maybe TRBD1 (5 bases). Germline CDR1 LNHNV, CDR2 YYDKDF (reference sequence). The germline V and J ends were trimmed by 0 bases and 3 bases, with 9 bases remaining between them. The CDR3 totals 15 residues. In DNA form, the CDR3 reads TGTGCCACCAGCAGAGATAAAGGGGTCAATCAGCCCCAGCATTTT. Translated: CATSRDKGVNQPQHF.

The chain links TRBV5-1 to TRBJ2-1, with 7 bases aligning to TRBD1. The CDR3 sequence is 17 residues long. Looked up from germline, CDR1 is SGHRS and CDR2 is YFSETQ. J lost 3 bases, V lost 4 bases, and 13 bases had no gene match. CDR3 loop: CASSMNSPGQNYNEQFF. Here the CDR3 DNA reads TGCGCCAGCAGCATGAACTCCCCGGGACAGAACTACAATGAGCAGTTCTTC.

The table lists this clone with a few counts. J is TRBJ1-6 and V is TRBV2; D not certain. The CDR3 sequence is 18 residues long. Germline CDR1 SNHLY, CDR2 FYNNEI. Trimming pared 11 bases from V and 0 bases from J, leaving 23 bases between. The CDR3, as DNA: TGTGCCGGCCAGCGGGTGACGCGTTTTAGCTCCTATAATTCACCCCTCCACTTT. Translation: CAGQRVTRFSSYNSPLHF.

The V call is TRBV7-9, the J call TRBJ2-7, with 8 bases identical to TRBD1. Per germline, CDR1 SEHNR and CDR2 FQNEAQ (reference sequence). J was trimmed by 4 bases and V by 2 bases; bases with no gene match: 1. CDR3 length: 13 amino acids. CDR3 nucleotides: TGTGCCAGCAGCTTAAGACAGGGGTACGAGCAGTACTTC. Encoded protein: CASSLRQGYEQYF. The whole variable domain, remainder taken from reference TRBV7-9 and TRBJ2-7, is DTGVSQNPRHKITKRGQNVTFRCDPISEHNRLYWYRQTLGQGPEFLTYFQNEAQLEKSRLLSDRFSAERPKGSFSTLEIQRTEQGDSAMYLCASSLRQGYEQYFGPGTRLTVT.

The chain recombines TRBV11-2 with TRBJ2-7; tentative D call: TRBD2 (5 bases). This CDR3 spans 12 amino acids. V lost 6 bases and J lost 7, with 13 bases in between. Germline CDR1 SGHAT, CDR2 FQNNGV. The CDR3 DNA reads TGTGCCAGCAGTTACGCCGGCGGGGAGCAGTACTTC. It encodes CASSYAGGEQYF.

CDR3 loop: CASSLGGEGARIYGYTF. CDR3 nucleotide sequence: TGTGCCAGCAGCTTGGGGGGAGAGGGGGCGCGTATCTATGGCTACACCTTC. The chain recombines TRBV5-4 with TRBJ1-2; 7 nucleotides line up with TRBD1. The CDR3 extends over 17 amino acids. The germline V gene encodes CDR1 SGHNT and CDR2 YYREEE (reference sequence). V shed 0 bases and J 4 bases; nucleotides not matched to a gene: 12.

This clone was observed a few times. The CDR3 loop reads CASSNSRGDLISGNTIYF. CDR3 bases: TGTGCCAGCAGCAATTCGCGGGGAGACCTGATCTCTGGAAACACCATATATTTT. The chain couples TRBV7-8 to TRBJ1-3; no reliable D call. The ends were cut back, 5 bases at V and 0 bases at J, with 20 bases in the middle. CDR3 size: 18 residues. Per the germline V gene, CDR1 is SGHVS and CDR2 is FQNEAQ.